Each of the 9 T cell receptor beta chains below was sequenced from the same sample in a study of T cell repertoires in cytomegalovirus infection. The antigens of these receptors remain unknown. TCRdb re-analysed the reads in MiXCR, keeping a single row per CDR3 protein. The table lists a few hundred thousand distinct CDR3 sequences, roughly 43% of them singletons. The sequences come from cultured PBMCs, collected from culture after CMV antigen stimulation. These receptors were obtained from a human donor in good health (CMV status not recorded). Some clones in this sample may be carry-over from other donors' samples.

The CDR3 here is CASSRWGGGRSSEAFF. CDR3 nucleotides: TGTGCCAGCAGCCGATGGGGGGGTGGGCGAAGCTCTGAAGCTTTCTTT. The chain joins TRBV27 to TRBJ1-1, with D possibly being TRBD1 (5 bases). Trimming took off 6 bases at V and 6 bases at J, with 23 bases between the two ends. Germline values: CDR1 MNHEY, CDR2 SMNVEV (reference sequence). This CDR3 is built from 16 residues.

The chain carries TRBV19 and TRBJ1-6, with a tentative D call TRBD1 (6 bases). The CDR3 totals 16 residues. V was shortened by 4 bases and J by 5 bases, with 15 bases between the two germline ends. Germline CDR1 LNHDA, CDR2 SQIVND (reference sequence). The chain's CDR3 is CASSSRGIEHNSPLHF. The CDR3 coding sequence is TGTGCCAGTAGTAGCAGGGGAATAGAACATAATTCACCCCTCCACTTT.

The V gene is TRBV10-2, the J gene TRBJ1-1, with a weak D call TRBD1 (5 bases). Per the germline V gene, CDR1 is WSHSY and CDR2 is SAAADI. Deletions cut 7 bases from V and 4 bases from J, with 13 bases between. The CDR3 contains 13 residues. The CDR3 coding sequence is TGCGCCAGCAATCGGGGCCATACCACTGAAGCTTTCTTT. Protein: CASNRGHTTEAFF.

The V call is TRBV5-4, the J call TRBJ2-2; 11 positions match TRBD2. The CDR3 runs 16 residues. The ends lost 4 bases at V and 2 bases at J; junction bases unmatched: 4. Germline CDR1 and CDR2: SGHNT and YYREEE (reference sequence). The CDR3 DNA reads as TGTGCCAGCAGCACAGGGACTAGCGGAAACACCGGGGAGCTGTTTTTT. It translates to CASSTGTSGNTGELFF.

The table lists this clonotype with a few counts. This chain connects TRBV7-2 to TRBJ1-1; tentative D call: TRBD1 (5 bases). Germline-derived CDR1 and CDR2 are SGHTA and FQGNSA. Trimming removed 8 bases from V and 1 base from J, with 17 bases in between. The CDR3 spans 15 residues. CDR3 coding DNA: TGTGCCAGCCAACAGGTGGGGCGGGCGAACACTGAAGCTTTCTTT. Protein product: CASQQVGRANTEAFF.

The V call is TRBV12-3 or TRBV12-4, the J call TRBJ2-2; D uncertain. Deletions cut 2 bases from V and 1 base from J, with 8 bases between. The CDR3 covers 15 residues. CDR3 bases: TGTGCCAGCAGTTTAAGGACCCTGAACACCGGGGAGCTGTTTTTT. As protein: CASSLRTLNTGELFF.

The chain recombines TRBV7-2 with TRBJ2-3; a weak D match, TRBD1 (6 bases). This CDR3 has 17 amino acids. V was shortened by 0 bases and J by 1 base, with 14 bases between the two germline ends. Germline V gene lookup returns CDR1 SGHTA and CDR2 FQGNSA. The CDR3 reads CASSLAGARLRTDTQYF. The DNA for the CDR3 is TGTGCCAGCAGCTTAGCGGGGGCTAGACTGCGCACAGATACGCAGTATTTT.

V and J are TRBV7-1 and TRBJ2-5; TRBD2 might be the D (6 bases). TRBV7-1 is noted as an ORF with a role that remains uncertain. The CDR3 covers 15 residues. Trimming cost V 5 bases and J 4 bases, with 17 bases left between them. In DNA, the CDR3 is TGTGCCAGCAGCGACATCCGACTAGTCCGAGAGACCCAGTACTTC. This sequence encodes CASSDIRLVRETQYF.

The CDR3 nucleotides are TGTGCCATCAAAAGCGGGGGGGGCTCAGATACGCAGTATTTT. This encodes CAIKSGGGSDTQYF. The chain is built from TRBV10-3 and TRBJ2-3; 10 bases align to TRBD2. V dropped 7 bases and J dropped 4; count of bases not matched to a gene: 5. The CDR3 totals 14 residues. Germline assignment: CDR1 ENHRY and CDR2 SYGVKD.